This TCR beta chain originates from a study of control samples from healthy donors and cancer patients. CDR3 length: 18 amino acids. Trimming left V 8 bases short and J 3 bases short, with 28 bases between. Per germline, CDR1 SEHNR and CDR2 FQNEAQ (reference sequence). The table came from immunoSEQ multiplex PCR; TCRdb's copy has only in-frame clones and leaves some out. The data contain 150,000 or so clones, about 89% of them singletons. The chain carries TRBV7-9 and TRBJ2-5; a possible D gene is TRBD2 (6 bases). The clonotype comes from a man in his late teens or twenties in good health. The sequenced material came from blood. The CDR3 nucleotides are TGTGCCAGCGGGAACGGGTTTAAACTTGGTGGCGGGGAAGAGACCCAGTACTTC. Translated: CASGNGFKLGGGEETQYF.